The present TCR beta chain was sequenced within a study of blood T cell repertoires in COVID-19. Overall study context: The study drew acute and convalescent COVID-19 samples from the United States, Italy and Spain. From T cells, B-cell-depleted T cells, or PBMCs came the material, which was cDNA or gDNA.

In the authors' methods: It was from reference gene primer amplification that nucleated cell counts were estimated. The repertoire was sequenced with immunoSEQ multiplex PCR; TCRdb's copy has only in-frame clones and lacks some. V and J calls and clone size are as listed in that table; D and trimming were resolved from the DNA. The sample comprises more than 250,000 clones, 86% of which are singletons, and 1.5% to 2% rests with the top ten. This TCR came from a woman in her 50s with acute or convalescent COVID-19. The sequenced material came from peripheral blood.

As DNA, the CDR3 is TGTGCCTGGAGTTTGACAGGGGGCGAGCAGTACTTC. Its protein is CAWSLTGGEQYF. The chain carries TRBV30 and TRBJ2-7, with 9 bases aligning to TRBD1. Trimming cost V 2 bases and J 6 bases; bases outside gene matches: 2. The CDR3 loop spans 12 amino acids. Germline CDR1 reads GTSNPN; CDR2 reads SVGIG (reference sequence).